Sequencing of this T cell receptor beta chain was carried out in a study of T cells in localized non-small cell lung cancer (dated by TCRdb to 2020 to 2022). With regard to the full study: Comparing tumors with uninvolved tumor-adjacent lungs, the study looked at the T cell repertoires of fewer than 250 patients with early-stage NSCLC. The cohort was made up of approximately 250 treatment-naive NSCLC patients whose localized lung tumors had been resected. A mean age of around 66 years was recorded for the NSCLC patients, of whom more than 120 were male and about a hundred were female. What the work shows at the level of the full study, not this receptor alone: The highest T cell clonality was observed in uninvolved tumor-adjacent lung, where clonality exceeded that of tumor, suggesting that antigenic responses were more focused in uninvolved tumor-adjacent lung. A median of 57 of the top 100 tumor clones turned up in the paired uninvolved adjacent lung, and 25 to 30 of those clones also ranked among the top 100 of that same adjacent lung. Because multi-region tumor sequencing was not done, intratumor heterogeneity could not be ruled out. Because the study design was exploratory, TCR variables were selected using unadjusted p-values without false-discovery rate correction. Longer overall survival was associated with higher blood T cell density, whereas shorter survival was associated with higher adjacent-lung clonality.

The immunoSEQ Assay was used to sequence TCR beta CDR3 regions from DNA. In the authors' own workflow: T cell density was computed as TCR beta template counts normalized to usable DNA estimated by amplifying housekeeping genes. Richness was estimated using the preseqR package, with extrapolation to 400,000 templates for PBMC samples and to 120,000 templates for tissue samples. Clonality was defined as one minus Pielou's evenness. Differential abundance testing on productive amino-acid clonotypes, with a minimum total count of 5 and an alpha of 0.1, was used to identify tissue-enriched TCRs. The Jaccard Index and the Morisita Overlap Index were used to quantify repertoire overlap between compartments. GLIPH clustered TCR beta CDR3s with public tetramer-defined viral CDR3s; viral motifs required at least three viral sequences plus V-gene enrichment. TCRdb re-hosts the immuneACCESS table, in-frame sequences only. Its copies lack some clones; in the studies checked, an unresolved V gene accounts for under half of them, and the cause for the rest is not known. That table furnishes V, J and clone size, whereas the DNA furnished D and trimming. The sample table holds 40,000 to 60,000 clones, of which more than 75% were seen once. Around 17% of the sample lies in the top ten.

CDR1 LNHDA and CDR2 SQIVND were looked up in the germline V gene (reference sequence). V loses 3 bases at its end and J loses 2 bases; junction bases beyond the gene matches: 7. The CDR3 holds 16 amino acids from the cysteine to the phenylalanine. Only the CDR3 portion is preserved as DNA: 48 bases, with reading frame beginning at the first base. At diagnosis, peripheral blood, uninvolved tumor-adjacent lung and tumor were collected and were preserved as a mix of fresh-frozen and FFPE material. For TCR repertoire profiling, blood samples were analyzed as peripheral blood mononuclear cells. Regarding this clone: The target of this receptor is not known. No base qualities exist here, and no much larger clone lies one base off it.

Sequenced here: PBMCs, sampled before any cancer treatment. This TCR derives from a female donor with stage II lung adenocarcinoma. The sequence is built from TRBV19 and TRBJ2-1, with 7 central nucleotides matching TRBD2. The CDR3 region has the sequence CASSMGKAGPYNEQFF. The DNA reads as follows: TGTGCCAGTAGTATGGGTAAAGCGGGGCCCTACAATGAGCAGTTCTTC.